This paragraph covers one TCR beta chain sequence. The sample comes from a study of blood T cell repertoires in COVID-19. How the authors handled the data: Amplification with reference gene primers provided the estimates of nucleated cell counts. This table comes from immunoSEQ multiplex PCR, and its TCRdb copy is limited to in-frame clones, with some not included. The V and J calls and the clone size are those of that table, but D and trimming were determined from the DNA. The table shows some 150,000 clones, with about 82% occurring only once. J was trimmed by 3 bases and V by 3 bases; bases with no gene match: 1. The CDR3 has 15 amino acids. Germline CDR1 LGHDT, CDR2 YNNKEL (reference sequence).

The source material was peripheral blood. This TCR was sampled from a man aged 50-60 years with acute or convalescent COVID-19. The chain couples TRBV3-1 (or the pseudogene TRBV3-2) to TRBJ2-2, with 10 bases aligning to TRBD1. The CDR3 bases are TGTGCCAGCAGCCACGGACAGGGGGACACCGGGGAGCTGTTTTTT. The encoded protein is CASSHGQGDTGELFF.